A selection of T cell receptor beta chains follows, all from one sample in a study of read filtering for tumor transcriptome and immune sequencing. Via MiXCR, TCRdb re-called the reads, giving one row per CDR3 protein. Altogether 50,000 to 65,000 distinct CDR3 sequences are present, more than 9% being singletons, with the ten largest covering 16%. The sample comprised a population of CD138-negative cells sorted from bone marrow. These receptors were obtained from a donor older than 35 with multiple myeloma. The CDR3 runs from the conserved cysteine through the conserved F or W. The D gene is left open where the match is weak. Clone size is given for some rows only: seen once, a few or many times, or a class if the clone is expanded.

D	size	V	J	DNA	CDR3
NA	many	TRBV23-1	TRBJ2-7	TGCGCCAGCAGTCATCGGCCGTCCTACGAGCAGTACTTC	CASSHRPSYEQYF
TRBD1	many	TRBV20-1	TRBJ2-6	TGCAGTGCTAGACCCGCGGACGGGACAGGTATCTCTGGGGCCAACGTCCTGACTTTC	CSARPADGTGISGANVLTF
NA	many	TRBV4-2	TRBJ2-3	TGTGCCAGCAGCCAAGTACCAGCCACAGATACGCAGTATTTT	CASSQVPATDTQYF
NA	many	TRBV29-1	TRBJ1-1	TGCAGCGTTGGTCATGCAATGAACACTGAAGCTTTCTTT	CSVGHAMNTEAFF
NA	many	TRBV2	TRBJ2-3	TGTGCCAGCAGTGAATACTGGAGAGATACGCAGTATTTT	CASSEYWRDTQYF
NA	many	TRBV2	TRBJ1-3	TGTGCCAGCAGGTCCGACAGAGTCAACACCATATATTTT	CASRSDRVNTIYF
NA	many	TRBV6-2/TRBV6-3	TRBJ1-2	TGTGCCAGCCATAGGACGGAGGAACTCTATGGCTACACCTTC	CASHRTEELYGYTF
NA	many	TRBV29-1	TRBJ2-1	TGCAGCGTTGTAGCAGGGTTTGGGGTCTACAATGAGCAGTTCTTC	CSVVAGFGVYNEQFF
NA	many	TRBV5-1	TRBJ2-7	TGCGCCAGCAGCTTGGGCCGTCGGACGGGCGAGCAGTACTTC	CASSLGRRTGEQYF
TRBD1	many	TRBV5-1	TRBJ1-2	TGTGCCAGCAGCTTGACAGGGGACTATGGCTACACCTTC	CASSLTGDYGYTF
TRBD1	many	TRBV28	TRBJ1-4	TGTGCCAGCAGTCCTCGACAGGGGTTGAGGGAAAAACTGTTTTTT	CASSPRQGLREKLFF
NA	many	TRBV6-1	TRBJ1-6	TGTGCCAGCAGTGAAGCCACGGGACAAATTTTCTCCTATAATTCACCCCTCCACTTT	CASSEATGQIFSYNSPLHF
NA	many	TRBV10-3	TRBJ1-1	TGTGCCATCAGTGAGTCCGGGGACCGGGCTTTCTTT	CAISESGDRAFF
NA	many	TRBV4-1	TRBJ1-1	TGCGCCAGCAGCCCCGTTTCTCCCCGACCTAGATCGAACACTGAAGCTTTCTTT	CASSPVSPRPRSNTEAFF
NA	many	TRBV28	TRBJ1-2	TGTGCCAGCAGCATAGGGGCCCGGGGTCGCAACTATGGCTACACCTTC	CASSIGARGRNYGYTF
TRBD1	many	TRBV7-9	TRBJ2-2	TGTGCCAGCAGCTCCCCGAGCGGACAGGGGGTTCCCCGGGAGCTGTTTTTT	CASSSPSGQGVPRELFF
NA	many	TRBV20-1	TRBJ1-1	TGCAGTGCTAGAGAACTGTTCACTGAAGCTTTCTTT	CSARELFTEAFF
TRBD1	many	TRBV24-1	TRBJ2-6	TGTGCCACCAGTGATTGGACAGGGGGTAGCTCTGGGGCCAACGTCCTGACTTTC	CATSDWTGGSSGANVLTF
TRBD2	many	TRBV5-1	TRBJ2-1	TGCGCCAGCAGCCCAACTAGCGGGGAGGTGAATGAGCAGTTCTTC	CASSPTSGEVNEQFF
NA	many	TRBV5-1	TRBJ1-2	TGCGCCAGCAGCTTGGACAGAAGGCATGGCTACACCTTC	CASSLDRRHGYTF
NA	many	TRBV29-1	TRBJ2-7	TGCAGCGTTGAAGGCAGGCAGGGACTGGGCGAGCAGTACTTC	CSVEGRQGLGEQYF
NA	many	TRBV29-1	TRBJ2-2	TGCAGCGTTGCACAGGGCGTTGCGAGCGGGGAGCTGTTTTTT	CSVAQGVASGELFF
NA	many	TRBV6-5	TRBJ2-5	TGTGCCAGCAGTTTCGGACAGCAAGAGACCCAGTACTTC	CASSFGQQETQYF
NA	many	TRBV18	TRBJ1-2	TGTGCCAGCTCACCCGGCCGAGACCGGCCTTACACCTTC	CASSPGRDRPYTF
NA	many	TRBV28	TRBJ1-2	TGTGCCAGCAGCTCGACCCGAGGACGGCAAGGCCATGGCTACACCTTC	CASSSTRGRQGHGYTF
NA	many	TRBV7-8	TRBJ1-6	TGTGCCAGCAGCTTAGCCGGGGTCTCCTATAATTCACCCCTCCACTTT	CASSLAGVSYNSPLHF
NA	many	TRBV3-1	TRBJ2-6	TGTGCCAGCACCGATCAGGGGTATGGGGCCAACGTCCTGACTTTC	CASTDQGYGANVLTF
NA	many	TRBV9	TRBJ2-7	TGTGCCAGCAGCCCGCTATCCGCCCAGACTCGTACGGGGGAGCAGTACTTC	CASSPLSAQTRTGEQYF
NA	many	TRBV7-9	TRBJ1-5	TGTGCCAGCAGCGTGTACAGGGATTCGTCGAGCAATCAGCCCCAGCATTTT	CASSVYRDSSSNQPQHF
TRBD2	many	TRBV5-6	TRBJ2-5	TGTGCCAGCAGCCCATCAGGGGCTAGCGGGGAGACCCAGTACTTC	CASSPSGASGETQYF
TRBD1	many	TRBV28	TRBJ1-2	TGTGCCAGCAGTTCACCGGGACAGATCTATGGCTACACCTTC	CASSSPGQIYGYTF
NA	few	TRBV20-1	TRBJ2-1	TGCAGTGCTAGGGACAGAATCTACAATGAGCAGTTCTTC	CSARDRIYNEQFF
NA	many	TRBV5-4	TRBJ2-1	TGTGCCAGCAGCTTGGACGGGATAAATGAGCAGTTCTTC	CASSLDGINEQFF
TRBD1	many	TRBV7-9	TRBJ1-5	TGTGCCAGCAGCCTTTCGACAGGGGCCAGCAATCAGCCCCAGCATTTT	CASSLSTGASNQPQHF
NA	many	TRBV4-2	TRBJ2-1	TGTGCCAGCAGCCAGGCGGTTGGGGTTTACAATGAGCAGTTCTTC	CASSQAVGVYNEQFF
NA	many	TRBV6-1	TRBJ1-1	TGTGCCAGCCTGGACGGACACATGAACACTGAAGCTTTCTTT	CASLDGHMNTEAFF
TRBD1	few	TRBV12-3/TRBV12-4	TRBJ1-5	TGTGCCAGCAGTCGCGACAGGGTAGGTCAGCCCCAGCATTTT	CASSRDRVGQPQHF
NA	many	TRBV5-1	TRBJ2-3	TGCGCCAGCAGCTTGAAAAGCCCAGGGAAAGGAAGCACAGATACGCAGTATTTT	CASSLKSPGKGSTDTQYF
TRBD1	many	TRBV4-1	TRBJ2-7	TGCGCCAGCAGCCAAGGACAGGGGGGGACCTACGAGCAGTACTTC	CASSQGQGGTYEQYF
NA	NA	TRBV15	TRBJ2-4	TGTGCCACCAGCAATTTGCGGGGGCAGGGGATGTTTTACGGAGCCAAAAACATTCAGTACTTC	CATSNLRGQGMFYGAKNIQYF
NA	many	TRBV5-1	TRBJ2-1	TGCGCCAGCAGCTTGGAACTCGCCTACAATGAGCAGTTCTTC	CASSLELAYNEQFF
NA	many	TRBV21-1	TRBJ1-4	TGTGCCAGCAGCAACAGGGTTAATGAAAAACTGTTTTTT	CASSNRVNEKLFF
TRBD2	many	TRBV6-1	TRBJ2-1	TGTGCCAGCAGAATGACTAGCGGGGGGGCCCATGAGCAGTTCTTC	CASRMTSGGAHEQFF
NA	few	TRBV10-1	TRBJ2-1	TGCGCCAGCAGTTCCGGGACCCCAGGGTACAATGAGCAGTTCTTC	CASSSGTPGYNEQFF
NA	many	TRBV30	TRBJ1-6	TGTGCCTGGAGCCGAACGCGGGGACCCCTCCACTTT	CAWSRTRGPLHF
NA	many	TRBV9	TRBJ2-3	TGTGCCAGCAGCGTAGCTACACTCCCCCGGGGAGAGCAGTATTTT	CASSVATLPRGEQYF
NA	many	TRBV6-4	TRBJ2-3	TGTGCCAGCAGTGTTCGGGCAGGCTACACAGGTACGCAGTATTTT	CASSVRAGYTGTQYF